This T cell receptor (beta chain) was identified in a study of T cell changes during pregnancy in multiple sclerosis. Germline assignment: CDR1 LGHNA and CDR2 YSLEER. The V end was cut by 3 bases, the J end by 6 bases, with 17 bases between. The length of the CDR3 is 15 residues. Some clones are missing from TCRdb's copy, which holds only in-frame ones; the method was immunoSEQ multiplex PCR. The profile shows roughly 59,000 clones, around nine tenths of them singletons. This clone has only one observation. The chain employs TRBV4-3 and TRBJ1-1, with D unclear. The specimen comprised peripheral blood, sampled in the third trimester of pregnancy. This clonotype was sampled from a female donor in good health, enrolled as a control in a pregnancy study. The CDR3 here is CASSHLLSPNSEAFF. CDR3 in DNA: TGCGCCAGCAGCCATCTACTATCCCCCAACTCTGAAGCTTTCTTT.